This T cell receptor (beta chain) was identified during a study of CD8 T cells in ankylosing spondylitis. One entry per CDR3 protein, called by TCRdb with MiXCR from the 5' RACE reads. This sample yields a few hundred thousand distinct CDR3 sequences, of which 7% to 9% are seen a single time; about 14% belongs to the top ten. Notes on this clonotype: Its specificity is not known.

The CDR3 loop spans 18 amino acids. CDR1 SGHAT and CDR2 FQDESV come from the germline V gene (reference sequence). V shed 4 bases and J 2 bases; nucleotides not matched to a gene: 10. General observations from the study: Characteristic, it appeared, of ankylosing spondylitis blood was a TCR beta motif of eight highly homologous variants.

The sequenced material came from blood, either unsorted or a sorted T cell fraction (not recorded which). The TCR sequence derives from a male donor with ankylosing spondylitis. This rearrangement joins TRBV11-1 to TRBJ2-5; 13 positions agree with TRBD2. As DNA, the CDR3 is TGTGCCAGCAGCTGGCCCACAGGACTAGCGGGAGAGCAAGAGACCCAGTACTTC. It codes for CASSWPTGLAGEQETQYF.